Detailed here is one TCR beta chain. This sample was included in a study of CXCR3-negative and CXCR3-positive naive CD8 T cells. With UMI labels, 5' RACE was used to prepare the TRB cDNA libraries. TCRdb re-analyzed the 5' RACE reads; it lists each CDR3 protein once, without DNA. The sample holds around 57,000 distinct CDR3 sequences. There are 18 residues in the CDR3. In germline, CDR1 is SEHNR, CDR2 FQNEAQ (reference sequence). The clonotype originates from a human donor in good health. Some clones in this sample may be carry-over from other donors' samples. Sample: memory CD8+ T cells from blood. V usage is TRBV7-9 and J usage is TRBJ2-2; the D gene TCRdb calls, TRBD1, cannot be checked with no DNA. CDR3 protein: CASSSLLDSPRGTGELFF.